The next 23 T cell receptor beta chains were all read from a single sample in a study of T cell changes during pregnancy in multiple sclerosis. Clones were read by immunoSEQ multiplex PCR, and TCRdb kept only the in-frame ones, dropping some. Among tens of thousands of clones listed, around 93% were seen once. The starting material was peripheral blood, obtained in the third trimester of pregnancy. The receptors derive from a female donor with multiple sclerosis, enrolled in a pregnancy study.

The chain couples TRBV15 to TRBJ1-3, with D hard to call. The CDR3 loop spans 15 amino acids. V lost 5 bases and J lost 0, with 11 bases in between. CDR1 is LNHNV and CDR2 is YYDKDF in the germline V gene (reference sequence). The CDR3 DNA follows: TGTGCCACCAGCGCTGGGAGACTCTCTGGAAACACCATATATTTT. Translating it yields CATSAGRLSGNTIYF.

V gene TRBV2 combines with J gene TRBJ2-1; TRBD1 aligns across 7 bases. Germline CDR1 is SNHLY and CDR2 is FYNNEI. CDR3 size: 14 residues. After removal of 6 bases from V and 8 bases from J, the junction contained 10 bases not matched to a gene. The CDR3 DNA sequence: TGTGCCAGCAGCTGGGGACAGTATCGTGATGAGCAGTTCTTC. Translation gives CASSWGQYRDEQFF.

The J gene is TRBJ2-7, the V gene TRBV29-1; 10 bases fit TRBD1. The CDR3 extends over 12 amino acids. Germline V gives CDR1 SQVTM, CDR2 ANQGSEA. Trimming removed 7 bases from V and 6 bases from J; junction bases left unmatched: 6. CDR3 sequence reads: CSAGQGESEQYF. CDR3 nucleotide sequence: TGCAGCGCAGGACAGGGGGAGAGCGAGCAGTACTTC.

In its sample, this clone was seen once. The rearrangement uses TRBV7-6 and TRBJ2-1; TRBD2 matches 14 bases. The germline gives CDR1 SGHVS, CDR2 FNYEAQ. Trimming at V came to 5 bases and at J to 1 base, leaving 7 bases not matched to a gene. CDR3 length equals 18 residues. The CDR3 protein is CASSKTSGGAASYNEQFF. As DNA, the CDR3 is TGTGCCAGCAGCAAGACTAGCGGGGGGGCCGCGTCCTACAATGAGCAGTTCTTC.

The rearrangement joins TRBV2 to TRBJ1-1, with D possibly being TRBD1 (5 bases). The CDR3 is 14 amino acids. Trimming shortened V by 5 bases and J by 8 bases, and 18 bases separated the two germline ends. The germline CDR1 and CDR2 sequences are SNHLY and FYNNEI. This chain's CDR3 is CASSQLSGVNEAFF. Here the CDR3 DNA reads TGTGCCAGCAGTCAACTTTCGGGGGTGAACGAAGCTTTCTTT.

The chain recombines TRBV2 with TRBJ2-1; 15 nucleotides line up with TRBD2. CDR3 length: 18 amino acids. Looked up from germline, CDR1 is SNHLY and CDR2 is FYNNEI. V lost 0 bases, J lost 7 bases, and 7 bases stayed unmatched. CDR3 loop: CASSEAGTSGGRGNEQFF. CDR3 bases: TGTGCCAGCAGTGAAGCGGGGACTAGCGGGGGGCGGGGGAATGAGCAGTTCTTC.

CDR3 amino acids: CASSVGQVQETQYF. CDR3 sequence (DNA): TGTGCCAGCAGCGTGGGTCAGGTCCAAGAGACCCAGTACTTC. The chain employs TRBV9 and TRBJ2-5, with D uncertain. CDR1 is SGDLS, CDR2 YYNGEE, per germline. Trimming took off 2 bases at V and 1 base at J, with 9 bases between the two ends. The length of the CDR3 is 14 residues. The variable domain in full, with the rest retrieved from reference TRBV9 and TRBJ2-5, is DSGVTQTPKHLITATGQRVTLRCSPRSGDLSVYWYQQSLDQGLQFLIQYYNGEERAKGNILERFSAQQFPDLHSELNLSSLELGDSALYFCASSVGQVQETQYFGPGTRLLVL.

The chain employs TRBV7-3 and TRBJ2-7; D perhaps matches TRBD2 (6 bases). V was shortened by 4 bases and J by 5 bases, with 18 bases between the two germline ends. The CDR3 runs 15 residues. Germline values: CDR1 SGHTA, CDR2 FQGTGA. The CDR3 loop reads CASSSTGAALNEQYF. Written as DNA, the CDR3 is TGTGCCAGCAGCTCAACGGGAGCAGCGCTAAACGAGCAGTACTTC.

This sequence joins TRBV7-9 and TRBJ1-3; TRBD1 agrees at 9 bases. Looked up from germline, CDR1 is SEHNR and CDR2 is FQNEAQ (reference sequence). The CDR3 has 15 amino acids. J was trimmed by 4 bases and V by 5 bases; bases with no gene match: 6. CDR3 sequence (DNA): TGTGCCAGCAGCGCCCAGACAGGGGGAGGAAACACCATATATTTT. This encodes CASSAQTGGGNTIYF.

This clone was counted only a few times. V is TRBV6-1 and J is TRBJ1-1; D is undetermined. Germline CDR1 and CDR2: MNHNS and SASEGT. V dropped 8 bases and J dropped 0 bases, with 4 bases sitting between them. The CDR3 sequence is 11 residues long. In nucleotides, the CDR3 is TGTGCCAGCCTTATGAACACTGAAGCTTTCTTT. It codes for CASLMNTEAFF.

This sequence joins TRBV5-6 and TRBJ1-1, with 11 bases matching TRBD1. Germline V gene lookup returns CDR1 SGHDT and CDR2 YYEEEE. The ends lost 4 bases at V and 1 base at J; junction bases unmatched: 3. The CDR3 covers 15 residues. The DNA of the CDR3 is TGTGCCAGCAGCGGGACAGGGGGAGGGAACACTGAAGCTTTCTTT. Residues: CASSGTGGGNTEAFF.

The J gene is TRBJ1-1, the V gene TRBV6-1; the match to TRBD1 covers 8 bases. The CDR3 runs to 12 residues. Germline values: CDR1 MNHNS, CDR2 SASEGT. In DNA, the CDR3 is TGTGGTAGGCAGGGGGCGGACCCTGAAGCTTTCTTT. Its protein is CGRQGADPEAFF.

This clone showed up just once. The chain uses TRBV6-1 and TRBJ2-2, with TRBD2 matching 12 bases. Per the germline V gene, CDR1 is MNHNS and CDR2 is SASEGT. Trimming cost V 6 bases and J 5 bases; bases outside gene matches: 4. The CDR3 runs 15 residues. The CDR3 DNA follows: TGTGCCAGCAGGACTAGCGGGGGTATAACCGGGGAGCTGTTTTTT. Its protein is CASRTSGGITGELFF.

The chain links TRBV27 to TRBJ2-1; possible D gene TRBD2, 5 bases. This CDR3 is built from 14 residues. V was shortened by 5 bases and J by 4 bases, with 12 bases between the two germline ends. Germline V CDR1 and CDR2: MNHEY, SMNVEV (reference sequence). CDR3 in amino acids: CASSPDRGYNEQFF. The CDR3, as DNA: TGTGCCAGCAGTCCCGATCGGGGTTACAATGAGCAGTTCTTC.

The V call is TRBV18, the J call TRBJ2-1; 8 bases agree with TRBD2. Trimming at V came to 3 bases and at J to 5 bases, leaving 6 bases not matched to a gene. The CDR3 covers 15 residues. Germline-derived CDR1 and CDR2 are KGHSH and LQKENI. The CDR3 is CASSPVSGGHNEQFF. The DNA for the CDR3 is TGTGCCAGCTCACCGGTGAGCGGGGGACACAATGAGCAGTTCTTC.

This clone was recorded once. This sequence joins TRBV4-1 and TRBJ1-2, with 7 positions matching TRBD1. The germline V gene encodes CDR1 MGHRA and CDR2 YSYEKL. The CDR3 loop spans 14 amino acids. The J segment lost 3 bases and the V segment lost 4 bases, leaving 5 bases of the junction unmatched. The CDR3 region has the DNA TGCGCCAGCAGCCCGACAGGGCCAGACTATGGCTACACCTTC. It is translated as CASSPTGPDYGYTF.

The V call is TRBV18, the J call TRBJ2-7; no clear D gene. The CDR3 runs 14 residues. The germline V gene encodes CDR1 KGHSH and CDR2 LQKENI. Trimming stripped 0 bases from V and 6 bases from J, with 12 bases between. The CDR3 is CASSPPYRRAEQYF. Here the CDR3 DNA reads TGTGCCAGCTCACCACCTTACCGGAGAGCCGAGCAGTACTTC.

The chain recombines TRBV25-1 with TRBJ2-1; D possibly corresponds to TRBD2 (6 bases). The CDR3 has 14 residues. V was pared by 5 bases and J by 4 bases, with 12 bases between. Germline values: CDR1 MGHDK, CDR2 SYGVNS. The chain's CDR3 is CASSPRGAYNEQFF. In nucleotides, the CDR3 is TGTGCCAGCAGTCCACGCGGGGCGTACAATGAGCAGTTCTTC.

This clone has more than one count but fewer than ten. The rearrangement links TRBV6-7 to TRBJ1-1; 7 bases are a match to TRBD1. TRBV6-7 is designated an ORF whose function remains uncertain. The CDR3 runs 17 residues. Losses at the gene ends were 4 bases for V and 3 bases for J; bases not matched to a gene: 14. The CDR3 DNA is TGTGCCAGCAGTTCCCGACAGGGTCGACTGAGATACACTGAAGCTTTCTTT. This sequence encodes CASSSRQGRLRYTEAFF.

The chain carries TRBV5-4 and TRBJ2-3; 7 nucleotides line up with TRBD2. The CDR3 covers 14 residues. Germline V gene lookup returns CDR1 SGHNT and CDR2 YYREEE (reference sequence). With 7 bases clipped from V and 0 bases from J, the junction kept 5 bases outside the gene matches. The CDR3 is CASAILASTDTQYF. The CDR3 region has the DNA TGTGCCAGCGCCATACTAGCGAGCACAGATACGCAGTATTTT.

This chain connects TRBV5-5 to TRBJ1-6; D gene ambiguous. Trimming cost V 3 bases and J 8 bases, with 15 bases left between them. CDR1 is SGHKS and CDR2 is YYEKEE in the germline V gene (reference sequence). CDR3 size: 15 residues. The CDR3 protein is CASSSQPQADSPLHF. The CDR3 DNA follows: TGTGCCAGCAGCTCTCAACCTCAAGCCGATTCACCCCTCCACTTT.

The rearrangement uses TRBV7-3 and TRBJ2-1; 10 positions match TRBD1. Trimming cost V 2 bases and J 2 bases; bases outside gene matches: 12. Germline loops: CDR1 SGHTA, CDR2 FQGTGA. This CDR3 spans 19 amino acids. In DNA form, the CDR3 reads TGTGCCAGCAGCTTACTGGGGGGTCCGGGACAGGGGACCTACAATGAGCAGTTCTTC. It is translated as CASSLLGGPGQGTYNEQFF.

This chain links TRBV19 with TRBJ1-5; D ambiguous. V gave up 6 bases and J gave up 2 bases, with 5 bases separating them. This CDR3 has 12 amino acids. Germline CDR1 LNHDA, CDR2 SQIVND (reference sequence). This CDR3 reads CASREGNQPQHF. In DNA, the CDR3 is TGTGCCAGTAGGGAGGGCAATCAGCCCCAGCATTTT.